These T cell receptor beta chains were read from a single sample in a study of T cells in Graves' hyperthyroidism and ophthalmopathy. TCRdb recomputed calls from the multiplex PCR reads with MiXCR, one row per CDR3 protein. The sample lists roughly 500,000 distinct CDR3 sequences, roughly 22% occurring once. Sequenced material: blood. The receptor source for this set is a woman between 70 and 85 years old with Graves' ophthalmopathy. The CDR3 runs from the conserved cysteine through the conserved F or W.

J	V	CDR3
TRBJ2-1	TRBV18	CASSRDGGGDEQFF
TRBJ2-3	TRBV2	CASEGTSGLTDTQYF
TRBJ1-2	TRBV12-3/TRBV12-4	CASSLTGAYGYTF
TRBJ2-7	TRBV30	CAWSLHEQYF
TRBJ1-1	TRBV6-2/TRBV6-3	CASSYSAYLNTEAFF
TRBJ1-6	TRBV6-2/TRBV6-3	CACSYLLNSPLHF
TRBJ1-2	TRBV30	CAKKQGADGYTF
TRBJ1-1	TRBV24-1	CATSDSTGTEAFF
TRBJ2-5	TRBV5-1	CASSLAPGGEETQYF
TRBJ1-6	TRBV7-9	CASGRGQGVQSPLHF
TRBJ2-4	TRBV5-1	CASSLWFGGKGDIQYF
TRBJ2-5	TRBV6-1	CASSRGLAQETQYF
TRBJ2-2	TRBV6-2/TRBV6-3	CASSYSALDTGELFF
TRBJ1-1	TRBV12-3/TRBV12-4	CASNPGGAEAFF
TRBJ2-4	TRBV28	CASSFVSGAKNIQYF
TRBJ1-1	TRBV13	CASSPGVRGTEAFF
TRBJ1-1	TRBV10-3	CAISESDTMNTEAFF
TRBJ2-3	TRBV11-1	CASSLPSADTQYF
TRBJ2-7	TRBV7-9	CASSVLGRSTYEQYF
TRBJ2-3	TRBV12-3/TRBV12-4	CASSSGAGVRQYF
TRBJ2-7	TRBV20-1	CSAREKGLAGSWSYEQYF
TRBJ1-1	TRBV7-9	CASSPHRGTTNTEAFF
TRBJ2-5	TRBV6-1	CASNRREGRETQYF
TRBJ2-5	TRBV7-7	CASSSGGAETQYF
TRBJ2-7	TRBV5-1	CASSTGQTYEQYF
TRBJ2-1	TRBV20-1	CSASASGRGFEQFF
TRBJ2-7	TRBV5-1	CASSLGVLGGYEQYF
TRBJ2-7	TRBV20-1	CSASVLAGGPALYEQYF
TRBJ1-5	TRBV20-1	CSARGDSFSNQPQHF
TRBJ2-7	TRBV30	CAFLDLSYEQYF
TRBJ2-4	TRBV7-9	CASSFGQAGNIQYF
TRBJ2-7	TRBV20-1	CSARAWRPESYEQYF
TRBJ1-1	TRBV29-1	CSAGGSTEAFF
TRBJ1-1	TRBV5-6	CASRLWGENTEAFF
TRBJ2-3	TRBV6-1	CASRTGQTLSTDTQYF
TRBJ1-1	TRBV28	CASSVGQGRAAFF
TRBJ1-1	TRBV5-8	CASSLGFRNTEAFF
TRBJ2-7	TRBV11-2	CASTRGTGGYEQYF
TRBJ1-2	TRBV2	CASSPVTNYGYTF
TRBJ2-4	TRBV7-2	CASSFPPLDDFTIHLAKNIQYF
TRBJ2-7	TRBV5-1	CASSLELGYEQYF
TRBJ2-5	TRBV20-1	CSAIRTYKETQYF
TRBJ2-7	TRBV30	CAWSGVAGAEGEQYF
TRBJ1-2	TRBV19	CASRKEPGAPSETF
TRBJ1-1	TRBV20-1	CSADRVDTEAFF
TRBJ2-6	TRBV19	CASSIKGIGANVLTF
TRBJ1-1	TRBV11-2	CASRGLSTEAFF
TRBJ1-5	TRBV10-3	CAISPGESNQPQHF
TRBJ1-1	TRBV7-2	CASSVQVNTEAFF
TRBJ2-2	TRBV19	CASSDMRMTSFPPGELFF
TRBJ2-3	TRBV20-1	CSARYGGITDTQYF
TRBJ2-7	TRBV5-1	CASSFWDSYEQYF
TRBJ2-1	TRBV13	CASSLEQGRGNEQFF
TRBJ1-6	TRBV2	CASGIGQANSPLHF
TRBJ2-7	TRBV12-3/TRBV12-4	CASSAGRGAAYEQYF
TRBJ2-1	TRBV11-3	CASSLGRTASEQFF
TRBJ2-1	TRBV5-1	CASSLSRGRGWNEQFF
TRBJ2-3	TRBV19	CASSAGLAGGTLLKDTQYF
TRBJ1-1	TRBV9	CASSVDVARDNTEAFF
TRBJ1-1	TRBV20-1	CSASKGEAMGTEAFF